These 15 T cell receptor beta chains share one sample of origin, sequenced in a study of blood T cell repertoires in COVID-19. Generated by immunoSEQ multiplex PCR, the TCRdb table keeps only in-frame clones and is missing some. Of roughly 320,000 clones listed, approximately 86% are singletons. Sequenced sample: peripheral blood. All receptors come from a man aged 70 or older with acute or convalescent COVID-19.

The chain employs TRBV5-4 and TRBJ2-1; 7 bases agree with TRBD2. Losses at the gene ends were 4 bases for V and 6 bases for J; bases not matched to a gene: 13. The CDR3 spans 16 residues. Germline assignment: CDR1 SGHNT and CDR2 YYREEE (reference sequence). CDR3 residues: CASSPQAGGSFNEQFF. The CDR3 region has the DNA TGTGCCAGCAGCCCGCAGGCCGGGGGGAGTTTCAATGAGCAGTTCTTC.

The rearrangement uses TRBV6-2 or TRBV6-3 and TRBJ1-2; 8 bases are a match to TRBD1. This CDR3 contains 13 residues. Germline CDR1 reads MNHEY; CDR2 reads SVGEGT. Trimming cost V 4 bases and J 4 bases; bases outside gene matches: 2. The CDR3 loop is CASSSTGAYGYTF. In DNA form, the CDR3 reads TGTGCCAGCAGTTCGACAGGGGCCTATGGCTACACCTTC.

V gene TRBV28 combines with J gene TRBJ2-3, with TRBD2 matching over 10 bases. Trimming took 6 bases from V and 3 from J; bases not matched to a gene: 9. Germline CDR1 is MDHEN and CDR2 is SYDVKM. This CDR3 spans 16 amino acids. CDR3 nucleotide sequence: TGTGCCAGCAGCCGATATACGGGACTAGCGACAGATACGCAGTATTTT. It is translated as CASSRYTGLATDTQYF.

This clone has a single count. The CDR3 coding sequence is TGTGCCACCAGTAATCCCCAGGGGGGCGCGGGGAACACCGGGGAGCTGTTTTTT. It encodes CATSNPQGGAGNTGELFF. The gene calls are TRBV24-1 and TRBJ2-2; possibly TRBD1 for D (7 bases). The V and J ends lost 6 bases and 1 base respectively, with 20 bases between them. This CDR3 has 18 residues. Germline V gene data show CDR1 as KGHDR and CDR2 as SFDVKD.

The chain has TRBV7-9 and TRBJ2-5, with D uncertain. The CDR3 runs 14 residues. Germline loops: CDR1 SEHNR, CDR2 FQNEAQ (reference sequence). Between the trimmed V and J ends, which lost 5 bases and 5 bases, there was a span of 15 bases. The CDR3 DNA reads as TGTGCCAGCAGCAGTGCGTCGGCCGGGGAGACCCAGTACTTC. As protein: CASSSASAGETQYF.

The rearrangement links TRBV18 to TRBJ2-5; TRBD1 might be the D (6 bases). Trimming removed 0 bases from V and 5 bases from J, with 19 bases in between. The CDR3 loop spans 17 amino acids. Germline V gives CDR1 KGHSH, CDR2 LQKENI. Here the CDR3 DNA reads TGTGCCAGCTCACCACCGAGTCTTCAGGGGTTGGGGGAGACCCAGTACTTC. Amino acids: CASSPPSLQGLGETQYF.

The rearrangement uses TRBV6-5 and TRBJ2-1; a weak D match, TRBD1 (6 bases). Looked up from germline, CDR1 is MNHEY and CDR2 is SVGAGI. The CDR3 runs to 12 residues. The V gene lost 6 bases and the J gene lost 7 bases, with 10 bases spanning the gap. CDR3 sequence reads: CASSRRGNEQFF. Written as DNA, the CDR3 is TGTGCCAGCAGCCGCAGGGGTAATGAGCAGTTCTTC.

This clone was seen once. J is TRBJ1-3 and V is TRBV3-1 (or the pseudogene TRBV3-2), with TRBD1 matching 8 bases. CDR1 LGHDT and CDR2 YNNKEL come from the germline V gene (reference sequence). CDR3 length: 16 amino acids. Trimming took 4 bases from V and 0 from J; bases not matched to a gene: 5. CDR3 sequence (DNA): TGTGCCAGCAGCCCACAGACAGGGGCCTCTGGAAACACCATATATTTT. It yields the protein CASSPQTGASGNTIYF.

CDR3 in amino acids: CASTRGGGSTEAFF. The CDR3 DNA reads as TGTGCCAGCACACGGGGGGGCGGGAGCACTGAAGCTTTCTTT. The J gene is TRBJ1-1, the V gene TRBV2; possibly TRBD1 for D (6 bases). This CDR3 has 14 amino acids. CDR1 is SNHLY, CDR2 FYNNEI, per germline. Trimming removed 7 bases from V and 4 bases from J, with 16 bases in between.

The genes are TRBV3-1 (or the pseudogene TRBV3-2) and TRBJ1-5; D might be TRBD1 (6 bases). Germline-derived CDR1 and CDR2 are LGHDT and YNNKEL (reference sequence). Trimming cost V 3 bases and J 5 bases, with 17 bases left between them. CDR3 length: 16 amino acids. CDR3 residues: CASSQGNRDRDQPQHF. CDR3 nucleotide sequence: TGTGCCAGCAGCCAGGGCAACAGGGATAGGGATCAGCCCCAGCATTTT.

This clone occurred a few times. The gene calls are TRBV5-6 and TRBJ2-2, with TRBD2 matching over 9 bases. V dropped 5 bases and J dropped 5; count of bases not matched to a gene: 7. CDR3 length: 15 residues. Germline V lookup: CDR1 SGHDT, CDR2 YYEEEE. Here the CDR3 reads CASRLAGVRTGELFF. The CDR3 nucleotides are TGTGCCAGCAGGTTAGCGGGAGTTAGGACCGGGGAGCTGTTTTTT.

Only one count was recorded for this clone. The chain uses TRBV24-1 and TRBJ2-1; D not resolved. This CDR3 is 13 amino acids long. Per the germline V gene, CDR1 is KGHDR and CDR2 is SFDVKD. Trimming took off 1 base at V and 7 bases at J, with 7 bases between the two ends. CDR3 region: CATSDFSRNEQFF. The CDR3 DNA sequence: TGTGCCACCAGTGATTTTTCGCGGAATGAGCAGTTCTTC.

The chain employs TRBV28 and TRBJ1-2; 9 bases agree with TRBD1. The CDR3 covers 14 residues. J gave up 5 bases and V 5 bases, and 6 bases lay outside the gene matches. The germline V gene encodes CDR1 MDHEN and CDR2 SYDVKM. The CDR3 sequence: CASSPRDREYGYTF. The CDR3 bases are TGTGCCAGCAGTCCCCGGGACAGGGAGTATGGCTACACCTTC.

The chain has TRBV29-1 and TRBJ2-3; D is possibly TRBD2 (7 bases). V dropped 4 bases and J dropped 0 bases, with 17 bases sitting between them. This CDR3 has 16 amino acids. Germline V gene lookup returns CDR1 SQVTM and CDR2 ANQGSEA. In DNA, the CDR3 is TGCAGCGTTGCCTTTAGGGGGGGCTCTAGCACAGATACGCAGTATTTT. Protein sequence: CSVAFRGGSSTDTQYF.

This clone has only one observation. V and J are TRBV5-1 and TRBJ1-2; D remains ambiguous. CDR3 length: 12 amino acids. Germline lookup yields CDR1 SGHRS and CDR2 YFSETQ. V lost 4 bases to trimming and J lost 6 bases, with 10 bases between them. Written as DNA, the CDR3 is TGCGCCAGCAGCCCGTCCATAGATGGCTACACCTTC. It encodes CASSPSIDGYTF.